The next 30 T cell receptor beta chains were all read from a single sample in a study of tumor and adjacent non-tumor tissue in lung cancer. A modified ARM-PCR protocol with three rounds of nested PCR amplified TCRbeta. TCRdb independently ran MiXCR on the multiplex PCR reads; one entry per CDR3 protein. This sample has 100,000 to 120,000 distinct CDR3 sequences, with 75% to 90% found just once. No cell sorting was done before RNA was extracted from the tissue. Sequenced material: lung tumor tissue. These receptor sequences come from a man between 65 and 85 years old with non-small cell lung cancer.

Worth noting for this clonotype: Here the CDR3 omits its conserved ending phenylalanine or tryptophan, so a read error is the likely source. The DNA is left out, because the CDR3 cannot be placed on it with certainty; the CDR3 is given as TCRdb lists it. The gene calls are TRBV6-2 or TRBV6-3 and TRBJ2-1; the table calls TRBD2, which could not be checked here. Germline lookup yields CDR1 MNHEY and CDR2 SVGEGT. Both ends counted, the CDR3 spans 15 residues. The CDR3 sequence is CASNPGLGNTNEQLS.

Comment on this clonotype: Germline is not matched at one junction end, which may reflect a read error. The chain uses TRBV4-1 and TRBJ2-3, with D perhaps given as TRBD1 or TRBD2 (6 bases each). The length of the CDR3 is 21 residues. CDR1 and CDR2 (germline): MGHRA, YSYEKL. The CDR3 bases are TGCGCCAGCAGCCAAGATGCGGGGAGACTAGGGGGAGCAAGAGACACAGACACGCAGTATTTT. Translating gives CASSQDAGRLGGARDTDTQYF.

A note on this clonotype: Compared with germline, one end of the junction differs, possibly owing to a read error. The chain links TRBV6-1 to TRBJ1-2; D is uncertain. CDR3 length equals 14 residues. CDR1 and CDR2 (germline): MNHNS, SASEGT. CDR3 sequence (DNA): TGTGCCAGCAGTGCGGACGGAAACCAGTATGACTACACATTC. Encoded protein: CASSADGNQYDYTF.

The CDR3 loop reads CANSQAMEPYGYTF. In DNA form, the CDR3 reads TGCGCCAACAGTCAAGCGATGGAACCCTATGGCTACACCTTC. The V gene is TRBV4-3, the J gene TRBJ1-2, with no clear D. The CDR3 covers 14 residues. The V end lost 10 bases, the J end lost 4 bases, and 19 bases lay between the germline ends. Germline V gene data show CDR1 as LGHNA and CDR2 as YSLEER.

As regards this clonotype: A read error may account for a junction end that differs from germline. The rearrangement uses TRBV12-3 or TRBV12-4 and TRBJ1-6, with D tentatively TRBD1 (5 bases). The CDR3 loop spans 14 amino acids. As DNA, the CDR3 is TGTGCCAGTAGTTTGGGCTCAGGGAATTCACCCCTCTACTTT. This translates into CASSLGSGNSPLYF.

This chain uses TRBV10-3 with TRBJ2-7; possible D gene TRBD2, 6 bases. V lost 1 base and J lost 2, with 12 bases in between. CDR1 is ENHRY and CDR2 is SYGVKD in the germline V gene. The CDR3 runs to 15 residues. This chain's CDR3 is CAISECPSATYEQYF. CDR3 sequence (DNA): TGTGCCATCAGTGAGTGTCCTAGCGCGACCTACGAGCAGTACTTC.

About this clonotype: A much larger clone differs from this one at a single base, so this may be a read error. This rearrangement joins TRBV20-1 to TRBJ2-3; TRBD2 agrees at 10 bases. The germline V gene encodes CDR1 DFQATT and CDR2 SNEGSKA (reference sequence). The CDR3 runs to 15 residues. The CDR3, as DNA: TGCAGTGCTACCAGCGGGAGGGCCTCCGCAGATAGGCAGTATTTT. Amino acids: CSATSGRASADRQYF.

The chain couples TRBV20-1 to TRBJ2-3; perhaps D is TRBD1 or TRBD2 (5 bases each). This CDR3 is 16 amino acids long. V lost 7 bases, J lost 2 bases, and 22 bases lay in between. Germline CDR1 DFQATT, CDR2 SNEGSKA (reference sequence). This chain's CDR3 is CSVETWTGAYTDTQYF. The CDR3 coding sequence is TGCAGTGTTGAGACCTGGACTGGGGCTTACACAGATACGCAGTATTTT.

Ten or more counts support this clonotype. This rearrangement joins TRBV13 to TRBJ2-7; TRBD2 matches 8 bases. Germline CDR1 and CDR2: PRHDT and FYEKMQ (reference sequence). V was clipped by 4 bases and J by 6 bases; unmatched bases: 5. The CDR3 is 13 amino acids. The CDR3 is CASSSTAGGEQYF. In DNA form, the CDR3 reads TGTGCCAGCAGCTCAACCGCGGGGGGCGAGCAGTACTTC.

This clonotype was detected many times. The CDR3 spells CAISKRDSSYEQYF. DNA for the CDR3: TGTGCCATCAGTAAGAGGGACAGCTCCTACGAGCAGTACTTC. This chain uses TRBV10-3 with TRBJ2-7, with 7 bases matching TRBD1. The V and J ends lost 5 bases and 0 bases, in that order; junction bases with no gene match: 4. The CDR3 has 14 residues. Germline V lookup: CDR1 ENHRY, CDR2 SYGVKD.

Regarding this clonotype: Compared with germline, one end of the junction differs, possibly owing to a read error. The chain uses TRBV12-3 or TRBV12-4 and TRBJ1-4; TRBD1 agrees at 9 bases. CDR3 length: 18 residues. The CDR3 here is CASSSYSFSTRTGAKLFF. DNA for the CDR3: TGTGCCAGCAGTTCATATTCCTTTTCAACTCGGACAGGGGCTAAACTATTTTTT.

Comments on this clonotype: A clone one base away is much larger, so this may be a read error. Without the conserved terminal phenylalanine or tryptophan, this CDR3 likely stems from a read error. This chain uses TRBV5-1 with TRBJ2-1, with TRBD2 matching 9 bases. Germline V gene data show CDR1 as SGHRS and CDR2 as YFSETQ. The CDR3 contains 15 residues. Unmatched junction bases numbered 4, after V lost 1 base and J lost 5 bases. The chain's CDR3 is CASSLFSGSDNEQFL. As DNA, the CDR3 is TGCGCCAGCAGCTTGTTTAGCGGGAGCGACAATGAGCAGTTCTTA.

Comments on this clonotype: A much bigger clone sits one base away, suggesting this may be a read error. The chain has TRBV6-1 and TRBJ2-7, with 9 bases lining up with TRBD2. After removal of 4 bases from V and 3 bases from J, the junction contained 7 bases not matched to a gene. The CDR3 contains 15 residues. Germline V gene sequence: CDR1 MNHNS, CDR2 SASEGT. The CDR3, as DNA: TGTGCCAGCAGTGGAAGCGGGAGGTCCTACTACGAGCAGTACTTC. Its translation is CASSGSGRSYYEQYF.

This clonotype was picked up one time. This may come from a read error, since a much larger clone is one base off. The chain combines TRBV27 with TRBJ2-3; D not certain. The CDR3 runs 12 residues. Per the germline V gene, CDR1 is MNHEY and CDR2 is SMNVEV (reference sequence). CDR3 nucleotides: TGTGTCAGCAGGCCCGACCGGGATACGCAGTATTTT. This sequence encodes CVSRPDRDTQYF.

CDR3 protein: CASSSGQVNSPLHF. Written as DNA, the CDR3 is TGCGCCAGCAGCTCAGGGCAGGTGAATTCACCCCTCCACTTT. The chain joins TRBV5-1 to TRBJ1-6; possible D gene TRBD1, 5 bases. CDR1 and CDR2 (germline): SGHRS, YFSETQ. With 3 bases removed from V and 7 bases from J, the gap between germline ends came to 11 bases. This CDR3 has 14 amino acids.

To note about this clonotype: A read error may be the cause here, since a much bigger clone is one base away. This rearrangement joins TRBV2 to TRBJ1-5, with a possible D match to TRBD1 (5 bases). This CDR3 is 14 amino acids long. Looked up from germline, CDR1 is SNHLY and CDR2 is FYNNEI. The CDR3 sequence is CASNERQGRQPQHF. The CDR3 DNA follows: TGTGCCAGCAATGAAAGGCAGGGCCGACAGCCCCAGCATTTT.

To note about this clonotype: The final CDR3 position lacks the conserved phenylalanine or tryptophan, pointing to a likely read error. The CDR3 sequence: CSANPNLQTGQETQYI. CDR3 coding DNA: TGCAGCGCCAATCCCAACCTCCAGACAGGTCAAGAGACCCAGTACATC. The chain links TRBV29-1 to TRBJ2-5, with D possibly being TRBD1 (6 bases). The V and J ends lost 7 bases and 2 bases respectively, with 23 bases between them. Germline lookup yields CDR1 SQVTM and CDR2 ANQGSEA. This CDR3 region has 16 residues.

About this clonotype: An end of the junction differs from the germline gene, which may be a read error. The rearrangement joins TRBV2 to TRBJ2-2, with D possibly being TRBD2 (5 bases). The CDR3 has 13 amino acids. Germline V lookup: CDR1 SNHLY, CDR2 FYNNEI. CDR3 in amino acids: CASSPRVTGELFF. Here the CDR3 DNA reads TGTGCAAGCAGTCCGAGGGTCACCGGGGAGCTGTTTTTT.

The gene calls are TRBV5-5 and TRBJ1-1, with D possibly matching TRBD1 (6 bases). V lost 2 bases to trimming and J lost 4 bases, with 18 bases between them. The CDR3 spans 16 residues. Germline V gives CDR1 SGHKS, CDR2 YYEKEE (reference sequence). The CDR3 sequence is CASSLDGGAGGTEAFF. The CDR3, as DNA: TGTGCCAGCAGCTTAGATGGGGGCGCCGGAGGCACTGAAGCTTTCTTT.

Details on this clonotype: A junction boundary mismatches the germline segment, possibly from a read error. The chain carries TRBV7-9 and TRBJ1-5, with unresolved D. The CDR3 is 12 amino acids. Germline V CDR1 and CDR2: SEHNR, FQNEAQ (reference sequence). CDR3 protein: CARNPSNQHQHF. As DNA, the CDR3 is TGTGCCCGCAACCCTTCCAATCAGCACCAGCATTTT.

For this clonotype: A junction boundary mismatches the germline segment, possibly from a read error. The chain links TRBV20-1 to TRBJ1-3, with D hard to call. This CDR3 comprises 14 residues. In germline, CDR1 is DFQATT, CDR2 SNEGSKA (reference sequence). CDR3 residues: CSVRASSSGNTIYF. In DNA, the CDR3 is TGCAGTGTTAGAGCTAGTAGCTCTGGAAACACCATATATTTT.

Concerning this clonotype itself: Since no conserved phenylalanine or tryptophan closes the CDR3, a read error is the likely cause. This sequence joins TRBV7-9 and TRBJ2-1, with D maybe TRBD2 (6 bases). Germline lookup yields CDR1 SEHNR and CDR2 FQNEAQ (reference sequence). CDR3 length: 15 residues. The CDR3 loop reads CASSPSGSGNNVQFI. For the CDR3, the DNA is TGTGCCAGCAGCCCCTCCGGGAGCGGAAACAATGTGCAGTTCATC.

This rearrangement joins TRBV11-2 to TRBJ2-1; tentatively, D is TRBD2 (6 bases). Germline CDR1 is SGHAT and CDR2 is FQNNGV. CDR3 length: 16 residues. The V and J ends lost 5 bases and 7 bases respectively, with 21 bases between them. This CDR3 is CASSLRTNGSYNEQFF. For the CDR3, the DNA is TGTGCCAGCAGCCTACGGACTAACGGGAGTTATAATGAGCAGTTCTTC.

On this clonotype: The junction departs from germline at one end; a sequencing error may be responsible. CDR3 bases: TGTACCAGCAGTGAAGGCGGGCGGGGAGACGGACAGCCCCAGCATTTT. Its protein product is CTSSEGGRGDGQPQHF. The chain joins TRBV2 to TRBJ1-5, with no clear D. This CDR3 has 16 amino acids. Germline V gene lookup returns CDR1 SNHLY and CDR2 FYNNEI.

Only a few counts were recorded for this clonotype. The CDR3 ends on some other residue instead of the conserved phenylalanine or tryptophan, so this is likely a read error. The chain recombines TRBV6-1 with TRBJ2-1; weak D call: TRBD2 (6 bases). CDR1 and CDR2 (germline): MNHNS, SASEGT. Trimming took off 3 bases at V and 5 bases at J, with 14 bases between the two ends. This CDR3 is built from 15 residues. The CDR3 coding sequence is TGTGCCAGCAGTGACCCGGGAGAGCTAAACAATGAGCAGTTCATC. This sequence encodes CASSDPGELNNEQFI.

Comments on this clonotype: Compared with germline, one end of the junction differs, possibly owing to a read error. J is TRBJ2-6 and V is TRBV5-1; D possibly corresponds to TRBD1 (5 bases). The CDR3 covers 18 residues. Per germline, CDR1 SGHRS and CDR2 YFSETQ. CDR3 protein: CASSHLSFQGSGAKVLIF. CDR3 DNA: TGTGCCAGCAGCCACCTCTCTTTCCAGGGATCTGGGGCCAAAGTCCTGATTTTC.

Worth noting for this clonotype: The CDR3 ends on some other residue instead of the conserved phenylalanine or tryptophan, so this is likely a read error. CDR3 DNA sequence: TGTGCCAGCAGTTACTCACAATACACAGATACGCAGTATTCT. Translation: CASSYSQYTDTQYS. V is TRBV6-5 and J is TRBJ2-3; D uncertain. Germline CDR1 reads MNHEY; CDR2 reads SVGAGI. V shed 0 bases and J shed 2 bases, with 6 bases lying between them. This CDR3 spans 14 amino acids.

This clonotype was counted a single time. The CDR3 ends on some other residue instead of the conserved phenylalanine or tryptophan, so this is likely a read error. J is TRBJ2-7 and V is TRBV6-1, with D perhaps matching TRBD1 (6 bases). From germline, CDR1 is MNHNS and CDR2 SASEGT. With 0 bases removed from V and 9 bases from J, the gap between germline ends came to 15 bases. CDR3 length: 14 residues. The CDR3 spells CASSEAQGTRGQYI. DNA for the CDR3: TGTGCCAGCAGTGAAGCACAGGGAACGAGGGGGCAGTACATC.

In the case of this clonotype: One junction end does not reproduce the germline sequence, and a read error may be involved. The CDR3 is CASSESRWRQANF. The CDR3 region has the DNA TGCGCCAGCAGTGAATCGAGGTGGAGGCAGGCCAACTTC. The chain couples TRBV10-2 to TRBJ1-2; D gene unclear. CDR3 length equals 13 residues. The V gene's germline CDR1 is WSHSY and CDR2 SAAADI.

Details on this clonotype: The conserved phenylalanine or tryptophan normally closing the CDR3 is absent here, so this likely arose from a read error. It is unclear where the CDR3 begins or ends on the DNA, so no DNA is shown, and the CDR3 is as TCRdb lists it. The rearrangement joins TRBV29-1 to TRBJ2-5; TRBD1 is the table's D call and was not checked against the DNA. Both ends counted, the CDR3 spans 15 residues. Germline assignment: CDR1 SQVTM and CDR2 ANQGSEA. CDR3 in amino acids: CSVHEGGQVLETQYL.